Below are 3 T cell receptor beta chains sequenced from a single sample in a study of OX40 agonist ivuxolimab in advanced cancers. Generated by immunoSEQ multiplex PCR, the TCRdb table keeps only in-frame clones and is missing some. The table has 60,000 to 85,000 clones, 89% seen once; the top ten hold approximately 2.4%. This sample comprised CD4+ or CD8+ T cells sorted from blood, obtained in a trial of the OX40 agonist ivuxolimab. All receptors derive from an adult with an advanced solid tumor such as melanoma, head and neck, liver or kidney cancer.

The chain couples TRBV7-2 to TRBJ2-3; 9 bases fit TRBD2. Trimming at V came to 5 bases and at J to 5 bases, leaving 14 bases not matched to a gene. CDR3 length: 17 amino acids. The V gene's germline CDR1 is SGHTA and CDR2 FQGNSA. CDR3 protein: CASSPRIGGGAGDTQYF. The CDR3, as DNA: TGTGCCAGCAGCCCCCGGATTGGCGGGGGGGCCGGAGATACGCAGTATTTT. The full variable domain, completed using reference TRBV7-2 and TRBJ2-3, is GAGVSQSPSNKVTEKGKDVELRCDPISGHTALYWYRQSLGQGLEFLIYFQGNSAPDKSGLPSDRFSAERTGGSVSTLTIQRTQQEDSAVYLCASSPRIGGGAGDTQYFGPGTRLTVL.

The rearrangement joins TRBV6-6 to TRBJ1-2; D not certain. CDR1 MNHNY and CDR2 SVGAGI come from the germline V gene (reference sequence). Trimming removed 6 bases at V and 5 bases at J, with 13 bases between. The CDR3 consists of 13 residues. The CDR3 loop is CASRIGVSYGYTF. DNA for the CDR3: TGTGCCAGCAGAATAGGAGTGTCGTATGGCTACACCTTC.

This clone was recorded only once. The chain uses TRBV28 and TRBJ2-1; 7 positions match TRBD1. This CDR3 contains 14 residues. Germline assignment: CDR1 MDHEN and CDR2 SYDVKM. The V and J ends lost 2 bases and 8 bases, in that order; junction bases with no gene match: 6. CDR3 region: CASSLKGGNDEQFF. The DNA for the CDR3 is TGTGCCAGCAGTTTAAAAGGGGGCAACGATGAGCAGTTCTTC.